One and the same sample provided the 18 T cell receptor beta chains below, sequenced in a study of CXCR4 blockade with PD-1 therapy in pancreatic cancer. The protocol was immunoSEQ multiplex PCR, while the TCRdb copy is restricted to in-frame clones and leaves out a portion. The repertoire holds thousands of clones, 57% seen once, with over 11% in the top ten. Sequenced input: tumor tissue. The receptor set was obtained from a human donor with pancreatic ductal adenocarcinoma.

The chain is built from TRBV11-3 and TRBJ1-1; the D gene is possibly TRBD1 (5 bases). This CDR3 is built from 14 residues. V was shortened by 2 bases and J by 3 bases, with 10 bases between the two germline ends. The germline V gene encodes CDR1 SGHNT and CDR2 YENEEA. CDR3 coding DNA: TGTGCCAGCAGCTTATTGGGGGGGGACACTGAAGCTTTCTTT. It yields the protein CASSLLGGDTEAFF. Supplemented by reference TRBV11-3 and TRBJ1-1, the full variable domain reads EAGVVQSPRYKIIEKKQPVAFWCNPISGHNTLYWYLQNLGQGPELLIRYENEEAVDDSQLPKDRFSAERLKGVDSTLKIQPAELGDSAVYLCASSLLGGDTEAFFGQGTRLTVV.

The V gene is TRBV29-1, the J gene TRBJ1-4; D gene unclear. This CDR3 comprises 13 residues. Trimming stripped 2 bases from V and 7 bases from J, with 11 bases between. Germline V gene sequence: CDR1 SQVTM, CDR2 ANQGSEA. The DNA for the CDR3 is TGCAGCGTTGAAACGCCAAGGAGTGAAAAACTGTTTTTT. It encodes CSVETPRSEKLFF.

This clone was recorded only once. The V gene is TRBV19, the J gene TRBJ2-5, with unresolved D. The germline V gene encodes CDR1 LNHDA and CDR2 SQIVND (reference sequence). The V gene lost 5 bases and the J gene lost 2 bases, with 9 bases spanning the gap. The CDR3 is 13 amino acids. CDR3 amino acids: CASSLARQETQYF. The CDR3 DNA is TGTGCCAGTAGTCTGGCCAGACAAGAGACCCAGTACTTC.

This sequence joins TRBV30 and TRBJ1-4; D is unclear. This CDR3 contains 15 residues. Germline CDR1 reads GTSNPN; CDR2 reads SVGIG (reference sequence). V shed 3 bases and J shed 3 bases, with 14 bases lying between them. The CDR3 nucleotides read TGTGCCTGGAGCCCCCAATCGTTGTCTAATGAAAAACTGTTTTTT. It codes for CAWSPQSLSNEKLFF.

By its share, this clone is medium-sized (0.01 to 0.1%). This rearrangement joins TRBV11-3 to TRBJ2-7; perhaps TRBD1 as D (5 bases). V was pared by 3 bases and J by 1 base, with 13 bases between. The length of the CDR3 is 15 residues. Germline V gene lookup returns CDR1 SGHNT and CDR2 YENEEA. CDR3 DNA sequence: TGTGCCAGCAGCTTGGAAGGGGCGATGTCCTACGAGCAGTACTTC. Its translation is CASSLEGAMSYEQYF.

By share, this clone ranks as medium-sized. The V call is TRBV4-1, the J call TRBJ2-3, with 9 bases lining up with TRBD2. The CDR3 consists of 16 residues. J gave up 1 base and V 1 base, and 3 bases lay outside the gene matches. From germline, CDR1 is MGHRA and CDR2 YSYEKL. The CDR3 reads CASSQGVAGGTDTQYF. The CDR3, as DNA: TGCGCCAGCAGCCAAGGGGTAGCGGGGGGCACAGATACGCAGTATTTT.

This clone was counted between two and nine times. At one boundary the junction diverges from the germline segment, which might be a read error. The CDR3 nucleotides read TGTGCCAGCAGCATAGCGGGAAGTGGGTCAGATACGCAGTATTTT. Residues: CASSIAGSGSDTQYF. This chain connects TRBV7-6 to TRBJ2-3, with TRBD2 matching over 8 bases. CDR1 SGHVS and CDR2 FNYEAQ come from the germline V gene. This CDR3 contains 15 residues.

The chain joins TRBV14 to TRBJ2-3; possibly TRBD2 for D (5 bases). V lost 4 bases and J lost 4, with 21 bases in between. The CDR3 length is 17 residues. Per germline, CDR1 SGHDN and CDR2 FVKESK. CDR3 sequence reads: CASSLDFGSITSDTQYF. CDR3 DNA sequence: TGTGCCAGCAGCCTGGACTTCGGGTCTATCACTTCAGATACGCAGTATTTT.

V and J are TRBV7-6 and TRBJ2-7; the match to TRBD2 covers 8 bases. V lost 5 bases to trimming and J lost 7 bases; unmatched junction nucleotides: 10. Germline lookup yields CDR1 SGHVS and CDR2 FNYEAQ. The CDR3 runs to 14 residues. This CDR3 is CASSVDGRAGEQYF. The DNA of the CDR3 is TGTGCCAGCAGCGTGGACGGGAGGGCTGGAGAGCAGTACTTC.

In this sample, this clone turned up a few times. The chain joins TRBV7-6 to TRBJ2-1; D may be TRBD1 (6 bases). Germline V lookup: CDR1 SGHVS, CDR2 FNYEAQ. The CDR3 consists of 15 residues. V lost 3 bases to trimming and J lost 5 bases, with 14 bases between them. CDR3 in amino acids: CASSLWAGENNEQFF. Written as DNA, the CDR3 is TGTGCCAGCAGCTTGTGGGCAGGGGAAAACAATGAGCAGTTCTTC.

The rearrangement uses TRBV5-8 and TRBJ2-1; D remains ambiguous. The CDR3 length is 13 residues. In germline, CDR1 is SGHTS, CDR2 YDEGEE. With 2 bases removed from V and 10 bases from J, the gap between germline ends came to 13 bases. CDR3 nucleotides: TGTGCCAGCAGCTTACGGGCGCCTGAGGAGCAGTTCTTC. It translates to CASSLRAPEEQFF. The complete variable domain, with remaining parts taken from reference TRBV5-8 and TRBJ2-1, reads EAGVTQSPTHLIKTRGQQATLRCSPISGHTSVYWYQQALGLGLQFLLWYDEGEERNRGNFPPRFSGRQFPNYSSELNVNALELEDSALYLCASSLRAPEEQFFGPGTRLTVL.

This chain links TRBV30 with TRBJ1-5; the D is unclear. The germline gives CDR1 GTSNPN, CDR2 SVGIG (reference sequence). V shed 1 base and J shed 9 bases, with 7 bases lying between them. The CDR3 runs 11 residues. This chain's CDR3 is CAWSGGGPQHF. Written as DNA, the CDR3 is TGTGCCTGGAGTGGGGGAGGGCCCCAGCATTTT. The whole variable domain, filled in from reference TRBV30 and TRBJ1-5, reads SQTIHQWPATLVQPVGSPLSLECTVEGTSNPNLYWYRQAAGRGLQLLFYSVGIGQISSEVPQNLSASRPQDRQFILSSKKLLLSDSGFYLCAWSGGGPQHFGDGTRLSIL.

V and J are TRBV2 and TRBJ2-2, with 7 bases fitting TRBD1. The germline gives CDR1 SNHLY, CDR2 FYNNEI. The CDR3 is 18 amino acids. Unmatched junction bases numbered 15, after V lost 6 bases and J lost 2 bases. The CDR3 sequence is CASSAATDRTLNTGELFF. The CDR3 DNA is TGTGCCAGCAGCGCGGCCACGGACAGGACCCTCAACACCGGGGAGCTGTTTTTT. Full variable domain (missing parts from reference TRBV2 and TRBJ2-2): EPEVTQTPSHQVTQMGQEVILRCVPISNHLYFYWYRQILGQKVEFLVSFYNNEISEKSEIFDDQFSVERPDGSNFTLKIRSTKLEDSAMYFCASSAATDRTLNTGELFFGEGSRLTVL.

This clone was seen a handful of times. The CDR3 spells CASKDRGLTGELFF. CDR3 sequence (DNA): TGTGCCAGTAAAGACAGGGGACTCACCGGGGAGCTGTTTTTT. This chain uses TRBV6-8 with TRBJ2-2, with 8 nucleotides matching TRBD1. This CDR3 region has 14 residues. Germline trimming cut 9 bases from V and 4 bases from J; bases unmatched to any gene: 7. Germline-derived CDR1 and CDR2 are MNHGY and SAAAGT.

This clone counts as medium-sized. The chain carries TRBV11-3 and TRBJ2-2; TRBD2 aligns across 9 bases. Germline trimming cut 5 bases from V and 2 bases from J; bases unmatched to any gene: 6. Germline V CDR1 and CDR2: SGHNT, YENEEA. This CDR3 has 16 amino acids. The CDR3 DNA is TGTGCCAGCAGCCCTTCTAGCGGGGCCAACACCGGGGAGCTGTTTTTT. This codes for CASSPSSGANTGELFF.

This sequence joins TRBV29-1 and TRBJ1-1; possible D gene TRBD1, 5 bases. The CDR3 runs to 13 residues. Trimming shortened V by 6 bases and J by 5 bases, and 16 bases separated the two germline ends. CDR1 and CDR2 from the germline V gene are SQVTM and ANQGSEA. This CDR3 is CSVGNGANTEAFF. CDR3 sequence (DNA): TGCAGCGTGGGTAATGGGGCTAATACTGAAGCTTTCTTT.

The chain carries TRBV18 and TRBJ2-7; D is unresolved. The V end lost 2 bases, the J end lost 5 bases, and 7 bases lay between the germline ends. The CDR3 loop spans 12 amino acids. Looked up from germline, CDR1 is KGHSH and CDR2 is LQKENI. CDR3 protein: CASSPSGDEQYF. CDR3 nucleotides: TGTGCCAGCTCACCATCAGGAGACGAGCAGTACTTC.

By share, this clone counts as medium-sized. The J gene is TRBJ2-2, the V gene TRBV6-8; TRBD2 aligns across 14 bases. V lost 9 bases, J lost 7 bases, and 4 bases stayed unmatched. Per the germline V gene, CDR1 is MNHGY and CDR2 is SAAAGT. The CDR3 is 14 amino acids. As DNA, the CDR3 is TGTGCCAGTACGGGACTAGCGGGAGACGGGGAGCTGTTTTTT. Its protein is CASTGLAGDGELFF.